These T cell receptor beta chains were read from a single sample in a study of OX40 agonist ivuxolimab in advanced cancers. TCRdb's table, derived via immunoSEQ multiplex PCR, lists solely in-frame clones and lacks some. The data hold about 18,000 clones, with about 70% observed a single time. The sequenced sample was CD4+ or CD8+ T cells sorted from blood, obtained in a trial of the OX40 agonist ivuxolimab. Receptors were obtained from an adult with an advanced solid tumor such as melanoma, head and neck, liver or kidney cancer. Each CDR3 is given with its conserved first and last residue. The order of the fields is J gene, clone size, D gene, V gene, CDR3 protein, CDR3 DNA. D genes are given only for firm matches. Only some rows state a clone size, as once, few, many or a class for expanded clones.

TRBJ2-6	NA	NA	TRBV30	CAWSAGGVGANVLTF	TGTGCCTGGAGTGCAGGGGGGGTAGGGGCCAACGTCCTGACTTTC
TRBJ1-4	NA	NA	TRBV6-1	CASSDFNEKLFF	TGTGCCAGCAGCGACTTTAATGAAAAACTGTTTTTT
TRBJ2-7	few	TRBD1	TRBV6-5	CASGADRGYEQYF	TGTGCCAGCGGAGCCGACAGGGGATACGAGCAGTACTTC
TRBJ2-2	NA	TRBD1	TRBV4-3	CASSQETGGTGELFF	TGCGCCAGCAGCCAAGAGACAGGGGGGACCGGGGAGCTGTTTTTT
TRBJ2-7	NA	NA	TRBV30	CAWSPQGRSYAYEQYF	TGTGCCTGGAGTCCTCAGGGCAGATCTTATGCCTACGAGCAGTACTTC
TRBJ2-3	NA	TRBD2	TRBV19	CASSTSGTREGKYF	TGTGCCAGTAGTACCTCCGGGACTAGGGAGGGGAAGTATTTT
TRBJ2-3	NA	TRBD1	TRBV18	CASSPVGQGDTQYF	TGTGCCAGCTCACCCGTTGGACAGGGGGATACGCAGTATTTT
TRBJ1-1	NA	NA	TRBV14	CASSQVEGLGTEAFF	TGTGCCAGCAGCCAAGTTGAGGGCTTAGGCACTGAAGCTTTCTTT
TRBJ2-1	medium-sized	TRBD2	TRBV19	CASSISGTSGYNEQFF	TGTGCCAGTAGTATTTCGGGGACTAGCGGTTACAATGAGCAGTTCTTC
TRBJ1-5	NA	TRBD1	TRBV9	CASSPTGGAGQPQHF	TGTGCCAGCAGCCCGACAGGGGGCGCGGGTCAGCCCCAGCATTTT
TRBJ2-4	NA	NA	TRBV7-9	CASSSDRGIQYF	TGTGCCAGCAGCTCGGACCGGGGCATTCAGTACTTC
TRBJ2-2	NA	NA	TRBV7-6	CASSLVLGGGGELFF	TGTGCCAGCAGCTTAGTTCTCGGGGGCGGCGGGGAGCTGTTTTTT
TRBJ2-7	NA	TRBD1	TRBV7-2	CASMARGLSYEQYF	TGTGCCAGCATGGCCAGGGGGCTGTCCTACGAGCAGTACTTC
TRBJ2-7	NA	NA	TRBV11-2	CASSSTSGEQYF	TGTGCCAGCAGCTCCACCTCGGGCGAGCAGTACTTC
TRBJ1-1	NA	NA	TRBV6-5	CASSSVTEAFF	TGTGCCAGCAGTTCCGTCACTGAAGCTTTCTTT
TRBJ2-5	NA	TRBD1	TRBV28	CASSSLPGGETQYF	TGTGCCAGCAGTTCCCTTCCAGGGGGTGAGACCCAGTACTTC
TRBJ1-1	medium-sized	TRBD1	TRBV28	CASSLIRDRGAEAFF	TGTGCCAGCAGTTTAATTAGGGACAGGGGTGCTGAAGCTTTCTTT
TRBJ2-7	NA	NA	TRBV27	CASSLRGAAYEQYF	TGTGCCAGCAGTTTACGGGGAGCCGCCTACGAGCAGTACTTC
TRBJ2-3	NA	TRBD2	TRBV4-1	CASSQGDGGRAAYTQYF	TGCGCCAGCAGCCAAGGAGACGGCGGGAGGGCCGCATATACGCAGTATTTT
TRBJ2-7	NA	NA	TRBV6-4	CASSDPGQGGQGEQYF	TGTGCCAGCAGTGACCCGGGCCAGGGAGGCCAAGGAGAGCAGTACTTC
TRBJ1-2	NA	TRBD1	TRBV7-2	CASSPLDRGPDGYTF	TGTGCCAGCAGCCCCTTAGACAGGGGGCCAGATGGCTACACCTTC
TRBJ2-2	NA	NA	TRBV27	CASSGQTNTGELFF	TGTGCCAGCAGTGGCCAGACTAACACCGGGGAGCTGTTTTTT
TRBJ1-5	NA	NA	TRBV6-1	CASADPGSNQPQHF	TGTGCCAGCGCGGACCCGGGTAGCAATCAGCCCCAGCATTTT
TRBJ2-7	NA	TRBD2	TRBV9	CASSVTGTSNHEQYF	TGTGCCAGCAGCGTAACCGGGACTAGCAACCACGAGCAGTACTTC
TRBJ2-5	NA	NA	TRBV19	CASSIGGAETQYF	TGTGCCAGTAGTATTGGGGGGGCGGAGACCCAGTACTTC
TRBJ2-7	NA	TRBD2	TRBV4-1	CASSQTHGRGDEQYF	TGCGCCAGCAGCCAAACACACGGGAGGGGGGACGAGCAGTACTTC
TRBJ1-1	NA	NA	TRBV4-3	CASSQDGGVTEAFF	TGCGCCAGCAGCCAAGATGGGGGGGTCACTGAAGCTTTCTTT
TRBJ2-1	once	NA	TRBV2	CASSPVSVNEQFF	TGTGCCAGCAGCCCCGTCTCCGTCAATGAGCAGTTCTTC
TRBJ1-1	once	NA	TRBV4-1	CASSQGSEAFF	TGCGCCAGCAGCCAAGGCAGTGAAGCTTTCTTT
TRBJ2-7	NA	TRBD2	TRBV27	CASSLIAGAHEQYF	TGTGCCAGCAGTTTGATAGCGGGAGCCCACGAGCAGTACTTC
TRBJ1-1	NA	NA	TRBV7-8	CASQVREALGMNTEAFF	TGTGCCAGCCAGGTTAGGGAGGCGTTAGGCATGAACACTGAAGCTTTCTTT
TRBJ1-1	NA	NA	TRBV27	CASSLRGEDTEAFF	TGTGCCAGCAGTTTGAGGGGCGAGGACACTGAAGCTTTCTTT
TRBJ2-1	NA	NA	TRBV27	CASRIGGRPEQFF	TGTGCCAGCAGGATTGGAGGGAGACCCGAGCAGTTCTTC
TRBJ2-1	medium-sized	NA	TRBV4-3	CASSQDRAPYNEQFF	TGCGCCAGCAGCCAAGACCGGGCCCCCTACAATGAGCAGTTCTTC
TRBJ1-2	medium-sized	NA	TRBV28	CASSWSTGGYGYTF	TGTGCCAGCAGTTGGTCCACGGGGGGCTATGGCTACACCTTC
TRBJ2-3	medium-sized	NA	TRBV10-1	CASSDQGLTDTQYF	TGCGCCAGCAGTGACCAGGGGCTCACAGATACGCAGTATTTT
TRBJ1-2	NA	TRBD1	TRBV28	CASSTGGNYGYTF	TGTGCCAGCAGTACAGGGGGAAACTATGGCTACACCTTC
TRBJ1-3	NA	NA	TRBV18	CASSPPLRDRSGNTIYF	TGTGCCAGCTCACCCCCCTTGAGGGACCGCTCTGGAAACACCATATATTTT
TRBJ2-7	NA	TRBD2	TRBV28	CATTQSGSSYEQYF	TGTGCCACCACACAAAGCGGGAGCTCCTACGAGCAGTACTTC
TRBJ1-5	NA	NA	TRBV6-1	CASSEDWQPQHF	TGTGCCAGCAGTGAAGACTGGCAGCCCCAGCATTTT
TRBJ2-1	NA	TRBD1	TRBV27	CASSSRDRSSYNEQFF	TGTGCCAGCAGTTCCCGGGACAGAAGCTCCTACAATGAGCAGTTCTTC
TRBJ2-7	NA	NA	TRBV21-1	CASTHEQYF	TGTGCCAGCACCCACGAGCAGTACTTC
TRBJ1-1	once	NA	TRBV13	CASSVGEAEAFF	TGTGCCAGCAGTGTAGGGGAGGCTGAAGCTTTCTTT